The entry that follows covers one TCR beta chain sequence. This specimen belongs to a study of shared clonotypes between healthy human individuals. Using immunoSEQ multiplex PCR, the repertoire was profiled, and TCRdb retains in-frame clones only, with some absent. The table lists hundreds of thousands of clones, about 85% of them singletons, with 13% in the top ten. Germline values: CDR1 SEHNR, CDR2 FQNEAQ (reference sequence). The CDR3 totals 13 residues. J was trimmed by 9 bases and V by 5 bases; bases with no gene match: 9. The source is a woman between 40 and 50 years old in good health. Some clones in this sample may be carry-over from other donors' samples. Sequenced input: PBMCs. The V and J genes are TRBV7-9 and TRBJ2-7; TRBD2 matches at 8 bases. The CDR3 DNA reads TGTGCCAGCAGCCCCGGGGGGGAAACGGGGCAGTACTTC. This gives the protein CASSPGGETGQYF.